The TCR beta chain described here comes from a study of cytomegalovirus exposure and HLA in healthy donors. This CDR3 has 15 amino acids. Germline CDR1 is MNHEY and CDR2 is SVGAGI. J gave up 8 bases and V 8 bases, and 7 bases lay outside the gene matches. This clone was recorded once. Its antigen is unknown. Overall study results and limits: First-cohort TCR clusters tended to co-occur in the 120 or so validation repertoires, a later analysis found. Altogether, about 160 TCR beta chains were recorded as cytomegalovirus-associated. In vitro work confirmed that a few CMV-associated chains recognize CMV antigens.

Produced via immunoSEQ multiplex PCR; TCRdb's table is partial and in-frame only. The sample has more than 110,000 clones, over 90% seen once. The J gene is TRBJ2-2, the V gene TRBV6-5, with 14 bases matching TRBD2. The specimen sequenced was PBMCs. The source is a man aged 18-30 years in good health and CMV-seropositive. This CDR3 is CASGGGLAGEGELFF. CDR3 coding DNA: TGTGCCAGCGGGGGGGGACTAGCGGGAGAAGGGGAGCTGTTTTTT.